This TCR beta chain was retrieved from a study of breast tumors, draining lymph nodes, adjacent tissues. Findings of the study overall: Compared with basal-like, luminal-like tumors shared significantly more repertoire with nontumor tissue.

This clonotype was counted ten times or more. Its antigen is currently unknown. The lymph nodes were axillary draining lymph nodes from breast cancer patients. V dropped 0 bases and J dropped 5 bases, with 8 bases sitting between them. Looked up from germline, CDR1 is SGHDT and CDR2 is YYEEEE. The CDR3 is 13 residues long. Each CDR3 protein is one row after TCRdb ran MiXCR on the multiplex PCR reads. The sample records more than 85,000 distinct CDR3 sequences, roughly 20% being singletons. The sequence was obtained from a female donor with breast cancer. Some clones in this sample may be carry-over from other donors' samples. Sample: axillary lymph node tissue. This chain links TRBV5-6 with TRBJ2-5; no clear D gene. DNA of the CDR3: TGTGCCAGCAGCTTGGACAGTGGGGAGACCCAGTACTTC. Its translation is CASSLDSGETQYF.